This TCR beta chain was identified in a study of blood T cell repertoires in COVID-19. CDR1 and CDR2 (germline): SGHNT, YYREEE (reference sequence). Trimming removed 4 bases from V and 12 bases from J; junction bases left unmatched: 18. This CDR3 has 15 amino acids. Data came from immunoSEQ multiplex PCR; TCRdb stores just in-frame clones and leaves some out. The data hold tens of thousands of clones, with 75% to 80% observed a single time. The sequenced sample was peripheral blood. This TCR derives from a middle-aged man with active or convalescent COVID-19. V and J are TRBV5-4 and TRBJ1-2, with 7 bases fitting TRBD1. The CDR3 DNA reads TGTGCCAGCAGCGATCGAAAGACTGGACAGGTTTTCGACACCTTC. Translating it yields CASSDRKTGQVFDTF. The full variable domain, its missing parts supplied by reference TRBV5-4 and TRBJ1-2, is ETGVTQSPTHLIKTRGQQVTLRCSSQSGHNTVSWYQQALGQGPQFIFQYYREEENGRGNFPPRFSGLQFPNYSSELNVNALELDDSALYLCASSDRKTGQVFDTFGSGTRLTVV.